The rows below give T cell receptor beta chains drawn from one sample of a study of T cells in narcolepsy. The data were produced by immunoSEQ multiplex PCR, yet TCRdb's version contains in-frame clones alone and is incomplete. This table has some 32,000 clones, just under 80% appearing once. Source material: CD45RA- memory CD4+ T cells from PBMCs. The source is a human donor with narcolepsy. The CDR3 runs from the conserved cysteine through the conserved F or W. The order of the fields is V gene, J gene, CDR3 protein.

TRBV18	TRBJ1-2	CASSPSGTYGYTF
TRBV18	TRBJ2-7	CASSDSYEQYF
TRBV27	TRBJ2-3	CASSHRRADTQYF
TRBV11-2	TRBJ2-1	CASSLEGSYNEQFF
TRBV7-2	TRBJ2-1	CASSLVRGRLNEQFF
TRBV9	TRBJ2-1	CASSADGQGSEQFF
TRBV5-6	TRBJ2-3	CASSFSLAPDTQYF
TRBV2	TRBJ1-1	CASSVTDTEAFF
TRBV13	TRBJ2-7	CASSSLSSTSAHEQYF
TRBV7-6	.	CASSLEAGPYEQYF
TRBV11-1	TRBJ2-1	CASSLSLWGEQFF
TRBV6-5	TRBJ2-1	CASSRTSHNEQFF
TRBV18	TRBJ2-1	CASSLRGQGEQFF
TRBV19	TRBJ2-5	CASSHNSNQETQYF
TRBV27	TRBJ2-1	CASSYVRVSGGGRYNEQFF
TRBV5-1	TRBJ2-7	CASSLEGGRYEQYF
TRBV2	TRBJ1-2	CASKGDRLSYGYTF
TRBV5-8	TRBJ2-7	CASSSYPQGSYEQYF
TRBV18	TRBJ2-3	CASSPRASGRGDTQYF
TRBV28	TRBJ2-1	CASSLGLVNEQFF
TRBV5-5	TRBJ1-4	CASSFLEGNEKLFF
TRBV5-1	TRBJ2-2	CASSLEPGWGSGELFF
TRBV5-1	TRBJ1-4	CASSLGTTNEKLFF
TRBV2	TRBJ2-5	CASSADRGLETQYF
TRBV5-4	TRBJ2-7	CASSPRAGADEQYF
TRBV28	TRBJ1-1	CASRWGRREAFF
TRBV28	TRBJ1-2	CASIGRENYGYTF